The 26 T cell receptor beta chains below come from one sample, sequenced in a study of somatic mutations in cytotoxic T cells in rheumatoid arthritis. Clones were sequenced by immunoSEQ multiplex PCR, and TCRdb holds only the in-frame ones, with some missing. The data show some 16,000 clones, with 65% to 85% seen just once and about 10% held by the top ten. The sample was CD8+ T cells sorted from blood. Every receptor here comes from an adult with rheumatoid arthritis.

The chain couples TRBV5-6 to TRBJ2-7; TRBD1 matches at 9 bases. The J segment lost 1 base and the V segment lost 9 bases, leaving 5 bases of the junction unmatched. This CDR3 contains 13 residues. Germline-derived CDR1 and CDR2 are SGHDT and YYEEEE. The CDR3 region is CATTQGASYEQYF. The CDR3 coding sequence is TGTGCCACTACACAGGGGGCTTCCTACGAGCAGTACTTC.

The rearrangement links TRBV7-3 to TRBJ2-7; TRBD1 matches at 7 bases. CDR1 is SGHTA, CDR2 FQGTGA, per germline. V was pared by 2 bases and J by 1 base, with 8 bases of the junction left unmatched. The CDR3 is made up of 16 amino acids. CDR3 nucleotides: TGTGCCAGCAGCTTATCCGGACAGGAGGTTTCCTACGAGCAGTACTTC. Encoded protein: CASSLSGQEVSYEQYF.

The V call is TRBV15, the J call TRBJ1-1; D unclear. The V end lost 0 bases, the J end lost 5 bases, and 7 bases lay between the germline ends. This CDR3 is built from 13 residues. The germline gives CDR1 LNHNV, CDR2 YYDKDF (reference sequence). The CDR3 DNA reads TGTGCCACCAGCAGAGACAGAGGGACTGAAGCTTTCTTT. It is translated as CATSRDRGTEAFF.

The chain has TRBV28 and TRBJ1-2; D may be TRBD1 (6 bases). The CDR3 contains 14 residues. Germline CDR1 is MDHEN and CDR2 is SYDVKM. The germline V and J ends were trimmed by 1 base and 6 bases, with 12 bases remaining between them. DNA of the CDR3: TGTGCCAGCAGTTTATTAAAGGGGGTGGATGGCTACACCTTC. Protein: CASSLLKGVDGYTF.

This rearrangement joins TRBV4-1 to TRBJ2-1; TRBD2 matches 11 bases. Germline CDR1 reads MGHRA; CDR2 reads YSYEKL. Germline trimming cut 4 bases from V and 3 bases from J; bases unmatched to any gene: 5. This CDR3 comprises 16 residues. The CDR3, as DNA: TGCGCCAGCAGCCCGCTAGCGGGGGGTTTCTACAATGAGCAGTTCTTC. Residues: CASSPLAGGFYNEQFF.

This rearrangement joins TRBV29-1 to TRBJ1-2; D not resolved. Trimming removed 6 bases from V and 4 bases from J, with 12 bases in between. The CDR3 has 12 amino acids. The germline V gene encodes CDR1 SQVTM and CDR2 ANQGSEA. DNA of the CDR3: TGCAGCGTCGGCAGGCTTCTCTATGGCTACACCTTC. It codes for CSVGRLLYGYTF.

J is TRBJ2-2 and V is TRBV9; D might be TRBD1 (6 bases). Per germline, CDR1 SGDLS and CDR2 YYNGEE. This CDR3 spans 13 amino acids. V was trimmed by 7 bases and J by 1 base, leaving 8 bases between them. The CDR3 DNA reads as TGTGCCAGCGCACAGGGGAACACCGGGGAGCTGTTTTTT. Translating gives CASAQGNTGELFF.

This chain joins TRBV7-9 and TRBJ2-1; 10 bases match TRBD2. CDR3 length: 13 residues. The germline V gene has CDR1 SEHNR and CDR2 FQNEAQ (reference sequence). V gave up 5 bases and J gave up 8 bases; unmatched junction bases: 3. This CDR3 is CASSLGLADEQFF. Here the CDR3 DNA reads TGTGCCAGCAGCCTCGGACTAGCGGATGAGCAGTTCTTC.

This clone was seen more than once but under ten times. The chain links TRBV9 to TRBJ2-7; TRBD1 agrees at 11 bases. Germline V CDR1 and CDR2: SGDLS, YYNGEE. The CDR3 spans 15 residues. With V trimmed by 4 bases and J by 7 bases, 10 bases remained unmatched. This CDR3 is CASSRTGGPQGEQYF. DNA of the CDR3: TGTGCCAGCAGCAGGACAGGGGGCCCTCAGGGTGAGCAGTACTTC.

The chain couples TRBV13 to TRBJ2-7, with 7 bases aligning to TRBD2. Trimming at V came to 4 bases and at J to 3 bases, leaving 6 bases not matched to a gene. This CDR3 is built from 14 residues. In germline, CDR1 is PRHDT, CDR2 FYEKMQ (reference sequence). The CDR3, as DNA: TGTGCCAGCAGCTCCCCGGGACTAAACTACGAGCAGTACTTC. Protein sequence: CASSSPGLNYEQYF.

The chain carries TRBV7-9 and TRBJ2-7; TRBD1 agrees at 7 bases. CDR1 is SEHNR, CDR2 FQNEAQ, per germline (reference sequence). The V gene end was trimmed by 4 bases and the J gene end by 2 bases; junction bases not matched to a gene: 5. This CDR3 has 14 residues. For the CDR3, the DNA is TGTGCCAGCAGCTCCCGGGACAGCCCCTACGAGCAGTACTTC. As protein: CASSSRDSPYEQYF.

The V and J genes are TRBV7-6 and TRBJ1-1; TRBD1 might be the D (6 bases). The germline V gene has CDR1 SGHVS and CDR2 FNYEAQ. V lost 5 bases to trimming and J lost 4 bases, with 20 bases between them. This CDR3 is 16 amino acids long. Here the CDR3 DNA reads TGTGCCAGCAGCGGACGGGGGAGGGGGGTTGGCACTGAAGCTTTCTTT. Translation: CASSGRGRGVGTEAFF.

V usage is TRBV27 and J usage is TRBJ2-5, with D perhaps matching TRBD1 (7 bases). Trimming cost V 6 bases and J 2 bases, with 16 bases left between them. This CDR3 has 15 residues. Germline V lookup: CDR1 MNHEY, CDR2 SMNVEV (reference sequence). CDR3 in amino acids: CASSFSGGRQETQYF. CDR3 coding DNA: TGTGCCAGCAGCTTCTCAGGGGGGCGGCAAGAGACCCAGTACTTC.

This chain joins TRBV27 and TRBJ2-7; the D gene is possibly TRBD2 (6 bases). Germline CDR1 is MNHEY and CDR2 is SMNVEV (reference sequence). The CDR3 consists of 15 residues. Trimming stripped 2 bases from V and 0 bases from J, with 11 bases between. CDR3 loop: CASSLRGGDSYEQYF. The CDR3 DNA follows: TGTGCCAGCAGTTTACGAGGCGGGGACTCCTACGAGCAGTACTTC.

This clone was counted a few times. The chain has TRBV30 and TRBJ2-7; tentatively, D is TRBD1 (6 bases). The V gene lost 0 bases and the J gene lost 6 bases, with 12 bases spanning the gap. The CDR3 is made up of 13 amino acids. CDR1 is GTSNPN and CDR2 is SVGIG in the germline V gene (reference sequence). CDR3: CAWSVTGSAEQYF. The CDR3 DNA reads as TGTGCCTGGAGTGTAACAGGGTCCGCCGAGCAGTACTTC.

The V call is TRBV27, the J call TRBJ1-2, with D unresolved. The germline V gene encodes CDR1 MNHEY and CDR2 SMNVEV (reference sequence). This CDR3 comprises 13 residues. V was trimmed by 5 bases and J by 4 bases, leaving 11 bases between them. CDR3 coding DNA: TGTGCCAGCAGTCCCAACTCGATCTATGGCTACACCTTC. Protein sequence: CASSPNSIYGYTF.

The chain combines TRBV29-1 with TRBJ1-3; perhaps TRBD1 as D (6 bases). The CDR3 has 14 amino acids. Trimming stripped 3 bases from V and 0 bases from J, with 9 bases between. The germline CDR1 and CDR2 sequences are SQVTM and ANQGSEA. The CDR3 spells CSVEDSDSGNTIYF. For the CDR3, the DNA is TGCAGCGTTGAGGACAGCGACTCTGGAAACACCATATATTTT. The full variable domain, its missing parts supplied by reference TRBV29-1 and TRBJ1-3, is SAVISQKPSRDICQRGTSLTIQCQVDSQVTMMFWYRQQPGQSLTLIATANQGSEATYESGFVIDKFPISRPNLTFSTLTVSNMSPEDSSIYLCSVEDSDSGNTIYFGEGSWLTVV.

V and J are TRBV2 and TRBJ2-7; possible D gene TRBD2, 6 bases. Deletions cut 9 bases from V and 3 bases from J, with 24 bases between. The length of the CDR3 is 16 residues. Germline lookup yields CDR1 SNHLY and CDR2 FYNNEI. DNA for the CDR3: TGTGCCAGTCGTATTACCCGGGACTCACAGGTCTACGAGCAGTACTTC. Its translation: CASRITRDSQVYEQYF. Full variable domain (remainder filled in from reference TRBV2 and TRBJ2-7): EPEVTQTPSHQVTQMGQEVILRCVPISNHLYFYWYRQILGQKVEFLVSFYNNEISEKSEIFDDQFSVERPDGSNFTLKIRSTKLEDSAMYFCASRITRDSQVYEQYFGPGTRLTVT.

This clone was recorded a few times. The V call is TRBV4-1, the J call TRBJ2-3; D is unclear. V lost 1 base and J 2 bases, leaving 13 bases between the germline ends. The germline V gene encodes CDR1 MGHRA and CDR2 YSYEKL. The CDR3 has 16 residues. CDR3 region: CASSQGPQVFTDTQYF. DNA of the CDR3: TGCGCCAGCAGCCAAGGCCCTCAGGTATTCACAGATACGCAGTATTTT.

The CDR3 sequence is CASSLAPKPMFF. The CDR3 nucleotides are TGTGCCAGCAGCTTGGCCCCCAAACCGATGTTCTTC. The chain is built from TRBV7-9 and TRBJ2-1; D remains unclear. V dropped 3 bases and J dropped 15 bases, with 15 bases sitting between them. The CDR3 spans 12 residues. From germline, CDR1 is SEHNR and CDR2 FQNEAQ (reference sequence). The full variable domain, with the rest looked up from reference TRBV7-9 and TRBJ2-1, is DTGVSQNPRHKITKRGQNVTFRCDPISEHNRLYWYRQTLGQGPEFLTYFQNEAQLEKSRLLSDRFSAERPKGSFSTLEIQRTEQGDSAMYLCASSLAPKPMFFGPGTRLTVL.

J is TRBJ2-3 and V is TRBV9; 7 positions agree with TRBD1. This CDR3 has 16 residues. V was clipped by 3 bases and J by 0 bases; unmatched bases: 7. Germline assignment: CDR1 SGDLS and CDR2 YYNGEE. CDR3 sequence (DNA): TGTGCCAGCAGCGCACCCCAGGACAGGAGCACAGATACGCAGTATTTT. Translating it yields CASSAPQDRSTDTQYF. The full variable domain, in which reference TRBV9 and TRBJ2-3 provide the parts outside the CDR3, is DSGVTQTPKHLITATGQRVTLRCSPRSGDLSVYWYQQSLDQGLQFLIQYYNGEERAKGNILERFSAQQFPDLHSELNLSSLELGDSALYFCASSAPQDRSTDTQYFGPGTRLTVL.

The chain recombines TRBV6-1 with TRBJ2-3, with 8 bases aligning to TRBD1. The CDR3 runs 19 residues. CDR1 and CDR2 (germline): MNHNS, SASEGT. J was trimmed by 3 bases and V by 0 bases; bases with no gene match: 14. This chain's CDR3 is CASSEATTVGQGLTDTQYF. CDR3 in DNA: TGTGCCAGCAGTGAAGCGACCACCGTTGGACAGGGCCTAACAGATACGCAGTATTTT.

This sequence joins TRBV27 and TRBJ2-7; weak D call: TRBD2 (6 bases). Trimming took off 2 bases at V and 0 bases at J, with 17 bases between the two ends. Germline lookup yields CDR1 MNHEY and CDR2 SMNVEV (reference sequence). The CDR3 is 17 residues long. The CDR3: CASSLIRSRGNSYEQYF. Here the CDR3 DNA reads TGTGCCAGCAGTTTAATTCGGTCCCGGGGGAACTCCTACGAGCAGTACTTC.

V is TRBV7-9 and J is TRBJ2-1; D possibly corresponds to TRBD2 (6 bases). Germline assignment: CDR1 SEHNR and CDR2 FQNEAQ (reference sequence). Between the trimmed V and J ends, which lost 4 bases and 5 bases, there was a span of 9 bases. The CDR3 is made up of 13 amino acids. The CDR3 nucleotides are TGTGCCAGCAGCTATAGCGGCAACAATGAGCAGTTCTTC. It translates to CASSYSGNNEQFF.

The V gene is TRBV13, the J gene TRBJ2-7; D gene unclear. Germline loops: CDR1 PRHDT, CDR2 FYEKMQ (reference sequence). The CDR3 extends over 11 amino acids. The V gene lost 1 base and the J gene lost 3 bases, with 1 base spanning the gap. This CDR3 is CASSLVYEQYF. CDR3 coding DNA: TGTGCCAGCAGCTTAGTCTACGAGCAGTACTTC. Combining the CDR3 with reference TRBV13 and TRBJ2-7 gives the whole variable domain AAGVIQSPRHLIKEKRETATLKCYPIPRHDTVYWYQQGPGQDPQFLISFYEKMQSDKGSIPDRFSAQQFSDYHSELNMSSLELGDSALYFCASSLVYEQYFGPGTRLTVT.

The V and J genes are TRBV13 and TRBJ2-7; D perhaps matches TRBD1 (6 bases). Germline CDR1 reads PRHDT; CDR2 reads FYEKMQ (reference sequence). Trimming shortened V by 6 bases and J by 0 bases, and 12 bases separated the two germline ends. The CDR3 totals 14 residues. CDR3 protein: CASRAGTSSYEQYF. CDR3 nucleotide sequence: TGTGCCAGCAGAGCCGGGACAAGCTCCTACGAGCAGTACTTC.